Presented here are 21 T cell receptor beta chains from one specimen sequenced in a study of T-cell reconstitution after alpha-beta-depleted transplantation in children. Preparation of the TCRbeta library was carried out with unique molecular identifiers. TCRdb independently ran MiXCR on the PCR reads; one entry per CDR3 protein. The sample gives about 400,000 distinct CDR3 sequences, about 17% of which show up once; less than 30% is in the top ten. The sequencing used PBMCs, mostly from graft donor cells, collected 360 days after TCRalphabeta/CD19-depleted stem cell transplant. The receptors derive from a boy younger than two who had a stem cell transplant for Wiskott-Aldrich syndrome, so the T cells may come from the graft donor.

This clonotype was observed a few times. This chain uses TRBV7-2 with TRBJ2-7, with 7 bases lining up with TRBD2. The CDR3 consists of 15 residues. V shed 6 bases, J shed 4 bases, and the junction held 12 bases outside the gene matches. The germline gives CDR1 SGHTA, CDR2 FQGNSA. Here the CDR3 DNA reads TGTGCCAGCAGTATTAGGGCGGGAGATATATACGAGCAGTACTTC. This translates into CASSIRAGDIYEQYF. Full variable domain (rest looked up from reference TRBV7-2 and TRBJ2-7): GAGVSQSPSNKVTEKGKDVELRCDPISGHTALYWYRQSLGQGLEFLIYFQGNSAPDKSGLPSDRFSAERTGGSVSTLTIQRTQQEDSAVYLCASSIRAGDIYEQYFGPGTRLTVT.

This clonotype has a handful of counts. The chain combines TRBV29-1 with TRBJ2-1, with D possibly TRBD1 on 5 matching bases. This CDR3 spans 17 amino acids. CDR1 is SQVTM, CDR2 ANQGSEA, per germline. The V and J ends lost 2 bases and 0 bases respectively, with 17 bases between them. Here the CDR3 reads CSVEHIADSPSYNEQFF. The DNA of the CDR3 is TGCAGCGTTGAACATATCGCCGACAGCCCCTCCTACAATGAGCAGTTCTTC.

The J gene is TRBJ2-1, the V gene TRBV12-3 or TRBV12-4; a possible D gene is TRBD1 (6 bases). The V and J ends lost 6 bases and 10 bases respectively, with 25 bases between them. The CDR3 consists of 16 residues. The CDR3 coding sequence is TGTGCCAGCAGACCCCGGGGAAGGGGGTTTAGGTCGGAGCAGTTCTTC. Translated, it gives CASRPRGRGFRSEQFF.

This clonotype was counted a few times. The chain recombines TRBV19 with TRBJ2-7; D is tentatively TRBD1 or TRBD2 (5 bases each). CDR3 size: 15 residues. Germline loops: CDR1 LNHDA, CDR2 SQIVND (reference sequence). V lost 5 bases and J lost 1, with 15 bases in between. The CDR3 sequence is CASSASGTLSYEQYF. The CDR3 nucleotides are TGTGCCAGTAGTGCGTCCGGGACGCTTTCCTACGAGCAGTACTTC.

In the case of this clonotype: Germline is not matched at one junction end, which may reflect a read error. The V call is TRBV24-1, the J call TRBJ2-7, with TRBD2 matching 7 bases. This CDR3 has 11 residues. CDR1 and CDR2 (germline): KGHDR, SFDVKD. DNA of the CDR3: TGTGCCACAAGTGGGGAGGGCGAGCAGTACTTC. Translated: CATSGEGEQYF.

The chain couples TRBV6-1 to TRBJ1-2, with a possible D match to TRBD1 (5 bases). The CDR3 spans 13 residues. The germline CDR1 and CDR2 sequences are MNHNS and SASEGT. V was cut by 8 bases and J by 3 bases, with 13 bases left in between. Here the CDR3 DNA reads TGTGCCAGCCACAGGCACGGGGACTATGGCTACACCTTC. Its protein is CASHRHGDYGYTF.

This chain links TRBV30 with TRBJ2-3; TRBD1 or TRBD2 may be the D gene (6 bases each). The CDR3 has 16 amino acids. In germline, CDR1 is GTSNPN, CDR2 SVGIG (reference sequence). V gave up 0 bases and J gave up 2 bases, with 15 bases separating them. CDR3: CAWSVGRGRDTDTQYF. DNA for the CDR3: TGTGCCTGGAGTGTAGGACGGGGGCGGGACACAGATACGCAGTATTTT.

This clonotype was counted between two and nine times. V and J are TRBV27 and TRBJ2-3; 11 bases fit TRBD2. The CDR3 contains 16 residues. Germline V gives CDR1 MNHEY, CDR2 SMNVEV (reference sequence). Trimming cost V 5 bases and J 3 bases; bases outside gene matches: 7. The CDR3 protein is CASSPLAGGRTDTQYF. Written as DNA, the CDR3 is TGTGCCAGCAGTCCTCTAGCGGGAGGTCGTACAGATACGCAGTATTTT.

This clonotype came up once. J is TRBJ2-7 and V is TRBV5-6, with TRBD1 matching 9 bases. With 0 bases clipped from V and 4 bases from J, the junction kept 5 bases outside the gene matches. The CDR3 loop spans 15 amino acids. Germline V lookup: CDR1 SGHDT, CDR2 YYEEEE. The CDR3 sequence: CASSLDGTGQYEQYF. The DNA for the CDR3 is TGTGCCAGCAGCTTGGATGGGACAGGGCAATACGAGCAGTACTTC.

The chain uses TRBV12-3 or TRBV12-4 and TRBJ2-5, with TRBD2 matching 11 bases. This CDR3 is 15 amino acids long. Germline trimming cut 6 bases from V and 4 bases from J; bases unmatched to any gene: 7. CDR3 sequence: CASSRSGGVRETQYF. The CDR3 nucleotides read TGTGCCAGCAGCCGTAGCGGGGGGGTCCGAGAGACCCAGTACTTC.

This clonotype was observed a handful of times. The chain combines TRBV5-5 with TRBJ2-7; no firm D call. Trimming cost V 0 bases and J 2 bases, with 12 bases left between them. Germline CDR1 is SGHKS and CDR2 is YYEKEE (reference sequence). The CDR3 sequence is 15 residues long. In nucleotides, the CDR3 is TGTGCCAGCAGCTTGGAGTGGGCGGAGACCTACGAGCAGTACTTC. This translates into CASSLEWAETYEQYF.

The rearrangement joins TRBV6-2 or TRBV6-3 to TRBJ1-2, with 7 bases matching TRBD1. CDR1 MNHEY and CDR2 SVGEGT come from the germline V gene. V lost 10 bases and J lost 4; bases outside the gene matches: 6. The CDR3 is 12 residues long. CDR3 sequence: CATVRTGYGYTF. The CDR3 nucleotides read TGTGCCACCGTCCGGACAGGCTATGGCTACACCTTC.

The chain couples TRBV5-1 to TRBJ1-1, with 8 positions matching TRBD1. This CDR3 comprises 13 residues. The V gene end was trimmed by 3 bases and the J gene end by 8 bases; junction bases not matched to a gene: 6. Germline CDR1 reads SGHRS; CDR2 reads YFSETQ. CDR3 DNA: TGCGCCAGCAGCTATGGACAGGGTGTGGAAGCTTTCTTT. Translation gives CASSYGQGVEAFF.

This clonotype was detected only a few times. The V gene is TRBV5-1, the J gene TRBJ2-1, with 9 bases matching TRBD2. The junction had 4 bases not matched to a gene; V was cut back by 2 bases and J by 4 bases. The germline V gene has CDR1 SGHRS and CDR2 YFSETQ. CDR3 size: 15 residues. The CDR3 DNA reads TGCGCCAGCAGCTTTATGCGGGGGGGATACAATGAGCAGTTCTTC. Amino acid sequence: CASSFMRGGYNEQFF. The full variable domain, with the rest looked up from reference TRBV5-1 and TRBJ2-1, is KAGVTQTPRYLIKTRGQQVTLSCSPISGHRSVSWYQQTPGQGLQFLFEYFSETQRNKGNFPGRFSGRQFSNSRSEMNVSTLELGDSALYLCASSFMRGGYNEQFFGPGTRLTVL.

The chain joins TRBV7-9 to TRBJ2-1; 10 nucleotides match TRBD2. Germline CDR1 SEHNR, CDR2 FQNEAQ (reference sequence). The length of the CDR3 is 17 residues. Trimming at V came to 5 bases and at J to 2 bases, leaving 9 bases not matched to a gene. CDR3 region: CASSPSSGRAAYNEQFF. The CDR3 nucleotides are TGTGCCAGCAGCCCGAGCAGCGGGAGGGCCGCCTACAATGAGCAGTTCTTC.

This clonotype was detected a few times. The chain links TRBV24-1 to TRBJ2-5; the D gene is possibly TRBD1 (5 bases). The CDR3 consists of 15 residues. Germline lookup yields CDR1 KGHDR and CDR2 SFDVKD. V was clipped by 3 bases and J by 2 bases, with 12 bases between them. The CDR3 DNA sequence: TGTGCCACCAGTGATCCCGACAGCGTTCAAGAGACCCAGTACTTC. Its translation: CATSDPDSVQETQYF.

The chain has TRBV15 and TRBJ2-3; D tentatively reads TRBD1 or TRBD2 (5 bases each). CDR3 length: 15 residues. CDR1 and CDR2 (germline): LNHNV, YYDKDF (reference sequence). V shed 5 bases and J shed 2 bases, with 14 bases lying between them. This CDR3 reads CATSPRDLLTDTQYF. The CDR3 nucleotides read TGTGCCACCAGCCCCCGGGACCTCCTCACAGATACGCAGTATTTT.

This clonotype was picked up a small number of times. The chain recombines TRBV5-1 with TRBJ2-2; the D gene is possibly TRBD2 (5 bases). V was shortened by 4 bases and J by 5 bases, with 15 bases between the two germline ends. The CDR3 is made up of 15 amino acids. The germline V gene has CDR1 SGHRS and CDR2 YFSETQ. CDR3 region: CASSGGQIQTGELFF. CDR3 DNA: TGCGCCAGCAGCGGCGGGCAGATCCAAACCGGGGAGCTGTTTTTT.

This rearrangement joins TRBV3-1 to TRBJ2-7; D is ambiguous. In germline, CDR1 is LGHDT, CDR2 YNNKEL (reference sequence). Trimming left V 2 bases short and J 2 bases short, with 7 bases between. The CDR3 totals 13 residues. The CDR3 spells CASSQRLPYEQYF. The CDR3 DNA reads TGTGCCAGCAGCCAACGCCTCCCCTACGAGCAGTACTTC.

CDR3 sequence: CASSLEPRGFGSYNEQFF. CDR3 bases: TGTGCCAGCAGCTTAGAGCCTCGGGGCTTTGGCTCCTACAATGAGCAGTTCTTC. The chain carries TRBV7-8 and TRBJ2-1; D could derive from TRBD1 or TRBD2 (5 bases each). Trimming took off 1 base at V and 0 bases at J, with 16 bases between the two ends. Germline V gene sequence: CDR1 SGHVS, CDR2 FQNEAQ. This CDR3 has 18 amino acids.

This clonotype was picked up many times. The chain has TRBV20-1 and TRBJ2-5; D is undetermined. V was pared by 4 bases and J by 4 bases, with 7 bases between. Germline CDR1 DFQATT, CDR2 SNEGSKA (reference sequence). This CDR3 region has 11 residues. The CDR3 protein is CSAKFRETQYF. CDR3 coding DNA: TGCAGTGCTAAATTTCGAGAGACCCAGTACTTC.